The 21 T cell receptor beta chains below all came from one sample that was sequenced in a study of cytomegalovirus exposure and HLA in healthy donors (dated by TCRdb to 2017 to 2019). Library prep was done by the immunoSEQ multiplex PCR assay. For the multiplex PCR, a mixture combining 60 forward primers for TCR Vbeta segments and 13 reverse primers for TCR Jbeta segments was used. TCRdb's version of the immuneACCESS table is confined to in-frame rearrangements and falls short of the full clone set. An unresolved V gene accounts for under half of the shortfall where checked; the remainder is of unknown origin. The sample includes approximately 170,000 clones, with more than 65% observed a single time. The top ten clonotypes cover less than 3.5% of the sample. The sequenced sample was PBMCs. These receptors were obtained from a woman between 35 and 50 years old in good health and CMV-seropositive.

The V call is TRBV28, the J call TRBJ2-1; D might be TRBD2 (5 bases). Trimming shortened V by 3 bases and J by 3 bases, and 9 bases separated the two germline ends. This CDR3 spans 14 amino acids. Germline CDR1 MDHEN, CDR2 SYDVKM. The CDR3 region is CASSLRALYNEQFF. The CDR3 DNA reads as TGTGCCAGCAGTTTGAGGGCCCTCTACAATGAGCAGTTCTTC. Supplemented by reference TRBV28 and TRBJ2-1, the full variable domain reads DVKVTQSSRYLVKRTGEKVFLECVQDMDHENMFWYRQDPGLGLRLIYFSYDVKMKEKGDIPEGYSVSREKKERFSLILESASTNQTSMYLCASSLRALYNEQFFGPGTRLTVL.

This clone was observed a handful of times. This chain joins TRBV7-9 and TRBJ1-4; D uncertain. From germline, CDR1 is SEHNR and CDR2 FQNEAQ (reference sequence). V lost 2 bases and J lost 3, with 7 bases in between. The CDR3 totals 14 residues. CDR3 nucleotide sequence: TGTGCCAGCAGCTTAAAGAGTTCTAATGAAAAACTGTTTTTT. Its translation: CASSLKSSNEKLFF.

Comments on this clone: The same CDR3 arises from other DNA sequences in this sample as well. V is TRBV7-2 and J is TRBJ2-1, with D uncertain. The CDR3 has 13 residues. V lost 1 base and J lost 5, with 6 bases in between. Germline V lookup: CDR1 SGHTA, CDR2 FQGNSA. CDR3 sequence (DNA): TGTGCCAGCAGCTTAGGCCTAGACAATGAGCAGTTCTTC. It encodes CASSLGLDNEQFF.

The chain carries TRBV7-9 and TRBJ1-1; D remains ambiguous. The CDR3 loop spans 14 amino acids. Trimming shortened V by 1 base and J by 4 bases, and 10 bases separated the two germline ends. CDR1 SEHNR and CDR2 FQNEAQ come from the germline V gene (reference sequence). As DNA, the CDR3 is TGTGCCAGCAGCTTAGTCGAGTCTTCCACTGAAGCTTTCTTT. As protein: CASSLVESSTEAFF.

The chain links TRBV10-3 to TRBJ1-5, with a tentative D call TRBD1 (6 bases). Deletions cut 3 bases from V and 0 bases from J, with 12 bases between. Germline V gene sequence: CDR1 ENHRY, CDR2 SYGVKD. This CDR3 is 16 amino acids long. CDR3 sequence (DNA): TGTGCCATCAGTGAAAGGGGGGGGCTTAGCAATCAGCCCCAGCATTTT. It is translated as CAISERGGLSNQPQHF.

The chain employs TRBV5-1 and TRBJ2-7, with TRBD1 matching over 9 bases. The CDR3 runs to 15 residues. The junction had 11 bases not matched to a gene; V was cut back by 7 bases and J by 3 bases. CDR1 is SGHRS, CDR2 YFSETQ, per germline. For the CDR3, the DNA is TGCGCCAGCGGAAATCCCGGGACAGGGAACTACGAGCAGTACTTC. Its translation is CASGNPGTGNYEQYF.

This clone appeared once. The chain employs TRBV19 and TRBJ2-7, with 10 nucleotides matching TRBD2. The CDR3 extends over 15 amino acids. Per germline, CDR1 LNHDA and CDR2 SQIVND (reference sequence). The V segment lost 6 bases and the J segment 3 bases; nucleotides outside the gene matches: 8. The DNA of the CDR3 is TGTGCCAGTAGGGAGCGGGAGGGCCTTCTCTACGAGCAGTACTTC. Protein: CASREREGLLYEQYF.

The chain employs TRBV5-1 and TRBJ2-1, with D tentatively TRBD2 (5 bases). V lost 4 bases, J lost 2 bases, and 13 bases lay in between. The CDR3 sequence is 15 residues long. Germline V gene data show CDR1 as SGHRS and CDR2 as YFSETQ. CDR3 sequence (DNA): TGCGCCAGCAGCCTTCCAGCGGCGGCCTACAATGAGCAGTTCTTC. Its protein is CASSLPAAAYNEQFF.

This clone appeared a few times. The V gene is TRBV7-9, the J gene TRBJ2-7, with TRBD2 matching 16 bases. Germline assignment: CDR1 SEHNR and CDR2 FQNEAQ (reference sequence). This CDR3 comprises 17 residues. V shed 5 bases, J shed 8 bases, and the junction held 12 bases outside the gene matches. The CDR3 loop is CASSAGTSGRDMGKQYF. The CDR3 DNA reads TGTGCCAGCAGCGCCGGGACTAGCGGGAGGGATATGGGCAAGCAGTACTTC.

The chain combines TRBV5-1 with TRBJ1-1; possible D gene TRBD1, 5 bases. Germline CDR1 and CDR2: SGHRS and YFSETQ. This CDR3 comprises 13 residues. V lost 4 bases and J lost 1, with 8 bases in between. The CDR3 spells CASSGGENTEAFF. The CDR3 DNA reads as TGCGCCAGCAGCGGAGGGGAGAACACTGAAGCTTTCTTT.

The chain uses TRBV7-9 and TRBJ2-1, with 9 nucleotides matching TRBD2. V trimming: 2 bases; J trimming: 8 bases; junction bases outside the gene matches: 4. Germline assignment: CDR1 SEHNR and CDR2 FQNEAQ (reference sequence). CDR3 length: 14 residues. The CDR3 here is CASSLSSGTDEQFF. CDR3 bases: TGTGCCAGCAGCTTATCTAGCGGGACTGATGAGCAGTTCTTC.

The J gene is TRBJ2-3, the V gene TRBV9, with 8 bases matching TRBD2. Trimming took 3 bases from V and 2 from J; bases not matched to a gene: 5. Germline CDR1 and CDR2: SGDLS and YYNGEE. The CDR3 runs 15 residues. CDR3 DNA sequence: TGTGCCAGCAGCGGGTTAGCGGGGTTCACAGATACGCAGTATTTT. Its protein is CASSGLAGFTDTQYF.

The chain links TRBV10-3 to TRBJ1-2, with TRBD1 matching 11 bases. J was trimmed by 4 bases and V by 4 bases; bases with no gene match: 11. The V gene's germline CDR1 is ENHRY and CDR2 SYGVKD. The CDR3 sequence is 17 residues long. This CDR3 reads CAISAPRDRGTGYGYTF. CDR3 sequence (DNA): TGTGCCATCAGTGCCCCCAGGGACAGGGGGACCGGCTATGGCTACACCTTC.

V usage is TRBV7-2 and J usage is TRBJ2-7, with 8 bases identical to TRBD1. The CDR3 loop spans 16 amino acids. Germline V gene data show CDR1 as SGHTA and CDR2 as FQGNSA. The junction had 11 bases not matched to a gene; V was cut back by 5 bases and J by 2 bases. This CDR3 reads CASSLNGQGLPYEQYF. The CDR3 DNA reads as TGTGCCAGCAGCCTTAACGGACAGGGTCTGCCCTACGAGCAGTACTTC.

The CDR3 DNA is TGTGCCAGCAATCCGACTAGCGGGAGTGTTTATGAGCAGTTCTTC. Translated, it gives CASNPTSGSVYEQFF. This chain joins TRBV6-1 and TRBJ2-1, with TRBD2 matching over 12 bases. The CDR3 covers 15 residues. CDR1 is MNHNS and CDR2 is SASEGT in the germline V gene. V dropped 7 bases and J dropped 8; count of bases not matched to a gene: 9.

Worth noting for this clone: Within the sample, other DNA sequences also encode this same CDR3. This rearrangement joins TRBV2 to TRBJ1-5; TRBD1 matches 7 bases. From germline, CDR1 is SNHLY and CDR2 FYNNEI. V gave up 3 bases and J gave up 2 bases; unmatched junction bases: 1. CDR3 length: 14 amino acids. The CDR3 region is CASSEGTGNQPQHF. Written as DNA, the CDR3 is TGTGCCAGCAGTGAGGGGACAGGCAATCAGCCCCAGCATTTT.

This clone was seen a handful of times. This chain connects TRBV5-1 to TRBJ2-1, with 8 bases aligning to TRBD1. Germline CDR1 is SGHRS and CDR2 is YFSETQ. The CDR3 extends over 19 amino acids. V gave up 0 bases and J gave up 0 bases; unmatched junction bases: 11. In nucleotides, the CDR3 is TGCGCCAGCAGCTTGGAGGGAACAGGGGGATTCAGCTCCTACAATGAGCAGTTCTTC. Protein sequence: CASSLEGTGGFSSYNEQFF.

This clone was seen just once. The chain is built from TRBV2 and TRBJ2-2, with 10 bases fitting TRBD2. V was clipped by 7 bases and J by 6 bases; unmatched bases: 8. This CDR3 is 15 amino acids long. CDR1 SNHLY and CDR2 FYNNEI come from the germline V gene. CDR3 nucleotide sequence: TGTGCCAGCAATGGTCGAGCGGGGGGGTCCGGGGAGCTGTTTTTT. Translation gives CASNGRAGGSGELFF.

V is TRBV19 and J is TRBJ1-4; 9 nucleotides line up with TRBD1. The CDR3 is 15 residues long. V dropped 6 bases and J dropped 8; count of bases not matched to a gene: 10. Germline V gives CDR1 LNHDA, CDR2 SQIVND (reference sequence). The CDR3 reads CASSFRDRVGEKLFF. DNA of the CDR3: TGTGCCAGTAGCTTCCGGGACAGGGTCGGGGAAAAACTGTTTTTT.

The chain is built from TRBV7-3 and TRBJ1-2; D gene uncertain. This CDR3 spans 15 amino acids. CDR1 SGHTA and CDR2 FQGTGA come from the germline V gene. The V and J ends lost 5 bases and 2 bases respectively, with 15 bases between them. The CDR3 sequence is CASSQQEGGNYGYTF. The CDR3 DNA reads TGTGCCAGCAGCCAACAAGAGGGAGGGAACTATGGCTACACCTTC. Full variable domain (missing parts from reference TRBV7-3 and TRBJ1-2): GAGVSQTPSNKVTEKGKYVELRCDPISGHTALYWYRQSLGQGPEFLIYFQGTGAADDSGLPNDRFFAVRPEGSVSTLKIQRTERGDSAVYLCASSQQEGGNYGYTFGSGTRLTVV.

This clone was recorded once. The chain recombines TRBV6-6 with TRBJ1-2; 9 bases fit TRBD1. The CDR3 has 15 amino acids. Losses at the gene ends were 10 bases for V and 4 bases for J; bases not matched to a gene: 13. Germline loops: CDR1 MNHNY, CDR2 SVGAGI (reference sequence). The CDR3 DNA sequence: TGTGCCACCCTACTTGGACAGGGGCATGGCTATGGCTACACCTTC. It specifies CATLLGQGHGYGYTF.